The 9 T cell receptor beta chains listed next were all sequenced from one sample in a study of radiation and T cells in renal cell carcinoma. Clones were sequenced by immunoSEQ multiplex PCR, and TCRdb holds only the in-frame ones, with some missing. The sample contains 70,000 to 95,000 clones, 82% of which appear only once. Time point noted: baseline pretreatment blood. Treatment defined: 15 Gy SBRT to primary tumor, nephrectomy 4 weeks later. The specimen was blood, collected from a patient whose treatment included radiotherapy and nephrectomy. These TCRs come from a man in his sixties with renal cell carcinoma.

The chain is built from TRBV10-3 and TRBJ2-5; D remains ambiguous. This CDR3 is 14 amino acids long. Germline CDR1 is ENHRY and CDR2 is SYGVKD. Trimming took 0 bases from V and 5 from J, leaving 10 bases between them. The CDR3 sequence: CAISESFRPETQYF. The CDR3 DNA reads as TGTGCCATCAGTGAGTCGTTTCGGCCCGAGACCCAGTACTTC.

The genes are TRBV6-6 and TRBJ2-1, with 9 positions matching TRBD1. CDR1 is MNHNY and CDR2 is SVGAGI in the germline V gene (reference sequence). The CDR3 is 14 amino acids. V shed 0 bases and J 6 bases; nucleotides not matched to a gene: 0. Here the CDR3 DNA reads TGTGCCAGCAGTTACTCGACAGGGGGCAATGAGCAGTTCTTC. Its translation: CASSYSTGGNEQFF.

The chain is built from TRBV5-1 and TRBJ2-5; TRBD1 aligns across 7 bases. The CDR3 loop spans 14 amino acids. Germline loops: CDR1 SGHRS, CDR2 YFSETQ. Trimming removed 4 bases from V and 3 bases from J; junction bases left unmatched: 6. The CDR3 coding sequence is TGCGCCAGCAGCATTGGACAGGATGAAGAGACCCAGTACTTC. Its protein is CASSIGQDEETQYF.

CDR3 bases: TGTGCCAGCAGCTACTCCCCCGGGACAGGGTCCCACGAGCAGTACTTC. This sequence encodes CASSYSPGTGSHEQYF. This chain connects TRBV7-9 to TRBJ2-7, with TRBD1 identical over 9 bases. CDR3 length: 16 amino acids. The germline CDR1 and CDR2 sequences are SEHNR and FQNEAQ (reference sequence). The V gene end was trimmed by 4 bases and the J gene end by 5 bases; junction bases not matched to a gene: 12.

The rearrangement uses TRBV10-1 and TRBJ2-7; possibly TRBD1 for D (5 bases). The germline V gene has CDR1 WNHNN and CDR2 SYGVQD (reference sequence). V dropped 2 bases and J dropped 5 bases, with 7 bases sitting between them. The CDR3 runs 12 residues. The CDR3 here is CASSEDSNEQYF. The DNA of the CDR3 is TGCGCCAGCAGTGAGGACAGTAACGAGCAGTACTTC.

The V gene is TRBV7-9, the J gene TRBJ2-3; D uncertain. Germline V gene lookup returns CDR1 SEHNR and CDR2 FQNEAQ (reference sequence). This CDR3 is built from 12 residues. Trimming pared 5 bases from V and 6 bases from J, leaving 9 bases between. CDR3 nucleotides: TGTGCCAGCAGCACCCCTAGGGATACGCAGTATTTT. Protein product: CASSTPRDTQYF.

The chain couples TRBV28 to TRBJ2-5; 8 bases are a match to TRBD1. The V and J ends lost 5 bases and 4 bases, in that order; junction bases with no gene match: 12. Germline CDR1 MDHEN, CDR2 SYDVKM. This CDR3 contains 16 residues. The CDR3 loop is CASSTSRGRVGETQYF. Written as DNA, the CDR3 is TGTGCCAGCAGTACCTCCAGGGGGCGCGTTGGAGAGACCCAGTACTTC.

The rearrangement uses TRBV5-1 and TRBJ2-2; tentatively, D is TRBD2 (7 bases). CDR3 length equals 16 residues. V gave up 4 bases and J gave up 1 base, with 14 bases separating them. Germline CDR1 reads SGHRS; CDR2 reads YFSETQ. The CDR3 loop is CASSTRGAGNTGELFF. CDR3 DNA sequence: TGCGCCAGCAGCACCCGGGGGGCAGGGAACACCGGGGAGCTGTTTTTT.

The chain employs TRBV5-1 and TRBJ1-3; TRBD1 matches at 7 bases. The trim removed 3 bases at V and 2 bases at J, leaving 8 bases unmatched. The CDR3 loop spans 16 amino acids. Germline CDR1 SGHRS, CDR2 YFSETQ. CDR3 amino acids: CASSSRTGAAGNTIYF. The CDR3 DNA reads TGCGCCAGCAGCTCCCGGACAGGCGCGGCTGGAAACACCATATATTTT.